This TCR beta chain was sequenced in a study of T cells expressing NK-cell markers. Study-wide points: Top CD8+ clonotypes included the dominant CD3+CD56+NKG2C+ clonotypes in roughly 6 donors.

Note on this clonotype: Its antigen is unknown.

TCRdb reprocessed the 5' RACE reads and stores each CDR3 protein as one record, lacking DNA. This sample contains over 350,000 distinct CDR3 sequences. This CDR3 comprises 13 residues. CDR1 is LNHNV, CDR2 YYDKDF, per germline (reference sequence). Sequenced sample: blood T cells: a sorted CD56 or NKG2C T cell subset, CD4+ or CD8+ T cells, or bulk PBMC T cells (not recorded which). The V call is TRBV15, the J call TRBJ2-1. The source of this sequence is a woman between 45 and 60 years old in good health. The CDR3 sequence is CATSRVFEEEQFF.